This T cell receptor (beta chain) appears in the sequencing data of a study of T cell clones after liver transplantation. Study-level background: Draws occurred before transplant, before withdrawal, and after complete or failed withdrawal.

Repertoires were generated with immunoSEQ multiplex PCR, while TCRdb's copy carries only in-frame clones and drops some. The sample shows 80,000 or so clones, around four fifths of them seen only once. CDR1 is SGHVS, CDR2 FNYEAQ, per germline. The CDR3 contains 12 residues. With 5 bases removed from V and 2 bases from J, the gap between germline ends came to 6 bases. The source is a human patient who received a liver transplant. Some of these T cells may belong to the graft donor. V usage is TRBV7-6 and J usage is TRBJ1-2; TRBD1 might be the D (5 bases). Sequencing was performed on CD4+ T cells from blood, taken 45 to 46 months after liver transplant. DNA for the CDR3: TGTGCCAGCAGCGAGGGGAACTATGGCTACACCTTC. Translating gives CASSEGNYGYTF.